This note documents a single T cell receptor beta chain sequence. Its target is not known. These data originate in a study of long-term antiretroviral therapy in people with HIV. The immunoSEQ assay was v3.0, run at survey level. Assay used: immunoSEQ multiplex PCR; TCRdb lists only in-frame clones, some missing. This sample carries under 15,000 clones, roughly 90% of them seen once, and the ten largest clones take around a tenth. CDR1 MNHNY and CDR2 SVGAGI come from the germline V gene (reference sequence). V lost 6 bases and J lost 3; bases outside the gene matches: 7. The CDR3 loop spans 14 amino acids. Study outcomes and limitations: The study collected blood between about 2003 and 2017, possibly under older ART regimens.

The chain recombines TRBV6-6 with TRBJ1-2; TRBD1 aligns across 7 bases. This TCR came from a man aged 35 to 55 with HIV. The material sequenced was unsorted PBMCs, taken 6.2 years after starting antiretroviral therapy. CDR3: CASSLGGTDYGYTF. As DNA, the CDR3 is TGTGCCAGCAGCCTCGGCGGGACAGACTATGGCTACACCTTC.